Presented here are 5 T cell receptor beta chains from one specimen sequenced in a study of spatial heterogeneity in lung cancer. TCRdb independently ran MiXCR on the 5' RACE reads; one entry per CDR3 protein. Of roughly 15,000 distinct CDR3 sequences in the sample, roughly 6% were seen once. The time point is: blood at routine non-recurrence follow-up after resection. Sequencing was performed on PBMCs, taken at follow-up. The receptors were gathered from a male donor with early-stage non-small cell lung cancer.

The V gene is TRBV11-1, the J gene TRBJ1-4, with D perhaps TRBD1 (6 bases). Trimming removed 5 bases from V and 8 bases from J, with 18 bases in between. Germline CDR1 and CDR2: SGHAT and FQDESV (reference sequence). This CDR3 comprises 15 residues. The CDR3 sequence is CASSRRTVGGEKLFF. The DNA for the CDR3 is TGTGCCAGCAGCCGACGGACAGTCGGGGGAGAAAAACTGTTTTTT.

This clonotype was seen ten or more times. This rearrangement joins TRBV7-2 to TRBJ2-7; a possible D gene is TRBD2 (7 bases). The CDR3 runs to 18 residues. V lost 5 bases to trimming and J lost 4 bases, with 27 bases between them. Germline V CDR1 and CDR2: SGHTA, FQGNSA. The CDR3 protein is CASSPQGRGPPPRYEQYF. CDR3 nucleotides: TGTGCCAGCAGCCCCCAGGGGAGGGGCCCCCCCCCTAGGTACGAGCAGTACTTC.

Ten or more counts support this clonotype. V is TRBV28 and J is TRBJ2-1; D not resolved. The germline V and J ends were trimmed by 2 bases and 7 bases, with 0 bases remaining between them. The CDR3 is 10 amino acids. The germline V gene encodes CDR1 MDHEN and CDR2 SYDVKM. CDR3 region: CASSLNEQFF. In nucleotides, the CDR3 is TGTGCCAGCAGTTTAAATGAGCAGTTCTTC.

This clonotype was detected many times. This chain joins TRBV5-1 and TRBJ1-2, with a weak D call TRBD1 (6 bases). CDR1 and CDR2 (germline): SGHRS, YFSETQ. V was pared by 3 bases and J by 8 bases, with 20 bases between. The CDR3 covers 15 residues. CDR3 nucleotide sequence: TGCGCCAGCAGCTCCACCGCGGGGGCTCTACGAGGCTACACCTTC. Translation gives CASSSTAGALRGYTF.

The rearrangement joins TRBV20-1 to TRBJ2-7, with 11 positions matching TRBD2. The CDR3 length is 17 residues. The V segment lost 5 bases and the J segment 0 bases; nucleotides outside the gene matches: 12. Germline V gene lookup returns CDR1 DFQATT and CDR2 SNEGSKA (reference sequence). The CDR3 loop reads CSARRPGLADRSYEQYF. The CDR3 DNA reads TGCAGTGCTCGTCGGCCGGGACTAGCGGACCGCTCCTACGAGCAGTACTTC.